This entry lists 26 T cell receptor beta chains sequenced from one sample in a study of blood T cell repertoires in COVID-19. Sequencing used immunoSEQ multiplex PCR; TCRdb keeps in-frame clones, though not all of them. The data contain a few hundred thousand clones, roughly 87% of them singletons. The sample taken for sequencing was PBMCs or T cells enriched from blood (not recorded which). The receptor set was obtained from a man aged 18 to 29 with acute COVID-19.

The CDR3 sequence: CASSLAGEESYNEQFF. In DNA, the CDR3 is TGTGCCAGCAGTTTAGCGGGAGAAGAGTCCTACAATGAGCAGTTCTTC. This chain connects TRBV28 to TRBJ2-1, with 7 bases lining up with TRBD2. The CDR3 is made up of 16 amino acids. The V and J ends lost 2 bases and 1 base, in that order; junction bases with no gene match: 5. The germline V gene has CDR1 MDHEN and CDR2 SYDVKM. Complete variable domain (other parts from reference TRBV28 and TRBJ2-1): DVKVTQSSRYLVKRTGEKVFLECVQDMDHENMFWYRQDPGLGLRLIYFSYDVKMKEKGDIPEGYSVSREKKERFSLILESASTNQTSMYLCASSLAGEESYNEQFFGPGTRLTVL.

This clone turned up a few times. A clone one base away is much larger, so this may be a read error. DNA of the CDR3: TGTGCCAGCAGCCCCGGGACAGGCTACGAGCAGTACTTC. Translation gives CASSPGTGYEQYF. The gene calls are TRBV9 and TRBJ2-7, with 8 bases identical to TRBD1. The CDR3 totals 13 residues. The V gene's germline CDR1 is SGDLS and CDR2 YYNGEE. V was pared by 4 bases and J by 3 bases, with 3 bases of the junction left unmatched.

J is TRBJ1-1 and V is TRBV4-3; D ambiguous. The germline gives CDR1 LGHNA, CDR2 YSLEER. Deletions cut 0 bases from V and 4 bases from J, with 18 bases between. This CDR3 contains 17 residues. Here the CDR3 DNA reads TGCGCCAGCAGCCAAGAAGGCCGATCAGCGGGTTCCACTGAAGCTTTCTTT. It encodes CASSQEGRSAGSTEAFF.

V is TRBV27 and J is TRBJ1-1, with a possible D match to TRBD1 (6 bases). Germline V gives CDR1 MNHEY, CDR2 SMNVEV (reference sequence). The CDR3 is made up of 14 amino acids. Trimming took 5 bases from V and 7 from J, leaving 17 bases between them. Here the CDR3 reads CASSLLGGASEAFF. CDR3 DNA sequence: TGTGCCAGCAGTCTCCTAGGGGGGGCAAGTGAAGCTTTCTTT.

The CDR3 here is CASSSRAGSTDTQYF. As DNA, the CDR3 is TGTGCCAGCAGCTCCCGGGCAGGGAGCACAGATACGCAGTATTTT. The chain links TRBV3-1 (or the pseudogene TRBV3-2) to TRBJ2-3; weak D call: TRBD1 (5 bases). The V end lost 5 bases, the J end lost 0 bases, and 12 bases lay between the germline ends. The CDR3 loop spans 15 amino acids. Germline values: CDR1 LGHDT, CDR2 YNNKEL (reference sequence).

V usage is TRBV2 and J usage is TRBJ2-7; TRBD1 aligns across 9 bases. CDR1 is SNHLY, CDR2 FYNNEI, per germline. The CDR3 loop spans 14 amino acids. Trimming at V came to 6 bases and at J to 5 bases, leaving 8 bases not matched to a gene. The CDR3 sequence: CASRDRTGANEQYF. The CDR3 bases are TGTGCCAGCAGGGACCGGACAGGGGCCAACGAGCAGTACTTC.

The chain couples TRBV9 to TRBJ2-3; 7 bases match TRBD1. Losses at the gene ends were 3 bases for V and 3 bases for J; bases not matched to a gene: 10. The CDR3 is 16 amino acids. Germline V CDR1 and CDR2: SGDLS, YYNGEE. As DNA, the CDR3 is TGTGCCAGCAGCGCCTCCGGACAGGTCCATACAGATACGCAGTATTTT. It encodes CASSASGQVHTDTQYF.

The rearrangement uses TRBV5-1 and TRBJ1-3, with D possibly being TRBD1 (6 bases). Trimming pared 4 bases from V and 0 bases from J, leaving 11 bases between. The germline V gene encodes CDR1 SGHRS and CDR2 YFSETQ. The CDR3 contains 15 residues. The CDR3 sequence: CASSVTGNSGNTIYF. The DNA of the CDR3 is TGCGCCAGCAGCGTAACAGGGAACTCTGGAAACACCATATATTTT.

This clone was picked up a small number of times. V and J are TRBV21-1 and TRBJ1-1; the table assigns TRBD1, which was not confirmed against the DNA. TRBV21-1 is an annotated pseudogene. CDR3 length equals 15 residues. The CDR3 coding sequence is TGTGCCAGCACCCCCGAGTGGGCCCGAATATTTGAAGCTTTCTTT. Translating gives CASTPEWARIFEAFF.

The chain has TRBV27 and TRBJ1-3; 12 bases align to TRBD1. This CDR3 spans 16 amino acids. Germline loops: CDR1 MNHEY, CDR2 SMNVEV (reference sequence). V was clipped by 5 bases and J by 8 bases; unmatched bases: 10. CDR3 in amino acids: CASSLRGTGGIDTIYF. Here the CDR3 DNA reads TGTGCCAGCAGTCTACGGGGGACAGGGGGCATTGACACCATATATTTT.

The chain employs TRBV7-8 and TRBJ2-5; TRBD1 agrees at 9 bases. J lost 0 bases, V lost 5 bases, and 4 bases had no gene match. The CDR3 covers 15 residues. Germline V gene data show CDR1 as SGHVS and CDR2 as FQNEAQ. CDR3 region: CASSPGTGYQETQYF. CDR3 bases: TGTGCCAGCAGCCCCGGGACAGGGTACCAAGAGACCCAGTACTTC.

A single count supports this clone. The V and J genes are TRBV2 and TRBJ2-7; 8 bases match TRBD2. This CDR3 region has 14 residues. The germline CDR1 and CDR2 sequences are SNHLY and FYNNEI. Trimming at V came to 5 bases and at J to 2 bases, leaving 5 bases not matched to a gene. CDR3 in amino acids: CASSPRAGAYEQYF. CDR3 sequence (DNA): TGTGCCAGCAGTCCTCGAGCGGGAGCCTACGAGCAGTACTTC.

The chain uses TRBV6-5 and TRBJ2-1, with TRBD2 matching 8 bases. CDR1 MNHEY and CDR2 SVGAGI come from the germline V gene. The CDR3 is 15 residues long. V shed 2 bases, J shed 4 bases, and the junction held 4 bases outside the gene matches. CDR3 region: CASSYKASGYNEQFF. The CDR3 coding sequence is TGTGCCAGCAGTTACAAGGCTAGCGGGTACAATGAGCAGTTCTTC.

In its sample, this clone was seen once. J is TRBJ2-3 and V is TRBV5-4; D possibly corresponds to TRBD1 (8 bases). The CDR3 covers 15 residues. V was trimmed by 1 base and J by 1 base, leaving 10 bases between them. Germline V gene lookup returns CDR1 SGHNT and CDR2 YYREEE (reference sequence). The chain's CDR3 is CASSLTGGGTDTQYF. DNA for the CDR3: TGTGCCAGCAGCTTGACAGGGGGGGGCACAGATACGCAGTATTTT.

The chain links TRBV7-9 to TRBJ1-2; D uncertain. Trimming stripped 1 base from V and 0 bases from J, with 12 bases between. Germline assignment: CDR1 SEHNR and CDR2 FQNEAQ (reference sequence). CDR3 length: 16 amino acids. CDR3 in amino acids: CASSLEAIGANYGYTF. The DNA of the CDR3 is TGTGCCAGCAGCTTAGAGGCCATCGGGGCTAACTATGGCTACACCTTC.

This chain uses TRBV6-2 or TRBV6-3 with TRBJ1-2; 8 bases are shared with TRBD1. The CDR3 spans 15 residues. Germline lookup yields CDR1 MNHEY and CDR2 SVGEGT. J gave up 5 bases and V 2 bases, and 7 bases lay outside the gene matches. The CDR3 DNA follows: TGTGCCAGCAGTTACCGGGACAGGATCGGGTATGGCTACACCTTC. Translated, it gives CASSYRDRIGYGYTF.

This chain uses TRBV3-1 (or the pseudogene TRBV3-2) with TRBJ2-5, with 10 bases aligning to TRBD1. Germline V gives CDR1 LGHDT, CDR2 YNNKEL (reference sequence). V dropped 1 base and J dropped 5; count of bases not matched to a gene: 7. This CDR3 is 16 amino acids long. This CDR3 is CASSQALDRGWETQYF. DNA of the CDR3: TGTGCCAGCAGCCAAGCTTTGGACAGGGGGTGGGAGACCCAGTACTTC.

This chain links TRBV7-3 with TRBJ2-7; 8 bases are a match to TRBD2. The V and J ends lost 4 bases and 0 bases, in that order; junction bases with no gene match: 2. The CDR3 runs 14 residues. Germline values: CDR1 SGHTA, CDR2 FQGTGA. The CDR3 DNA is TGTGCCAGCAGCTCCGGGACTAGCTCCTACGAGCAGTACTTC. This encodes CASSSGTSSYEQYF.

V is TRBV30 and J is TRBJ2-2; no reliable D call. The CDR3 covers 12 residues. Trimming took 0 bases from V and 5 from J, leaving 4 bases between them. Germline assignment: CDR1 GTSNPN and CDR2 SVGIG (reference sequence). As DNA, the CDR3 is TGTGCCTGGAGTGTATCTACCGGGGAGCTGTTTTTT. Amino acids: CAWSVSTGELFF. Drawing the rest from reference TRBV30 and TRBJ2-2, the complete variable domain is SQTIHQWPATLVQPVGSPLSLECTVEGTSNPNLYWYRQAAGRGLQLLFYSVGIGQISSEVPQNLSASRPQDRQFILSSKKLLLSDSGFYLCAWSVSTGELFFGEGSRLTVL.

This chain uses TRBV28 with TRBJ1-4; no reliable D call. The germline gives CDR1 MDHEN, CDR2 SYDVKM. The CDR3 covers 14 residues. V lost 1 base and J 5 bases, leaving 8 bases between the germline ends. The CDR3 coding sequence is TGTGCCAGCAGTTTATACGGTAGAAATGAAAAACTGTTTTTT. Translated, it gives CASSLYGRNEKLFF. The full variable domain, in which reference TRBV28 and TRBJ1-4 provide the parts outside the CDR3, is DVKVTQSSRYLVKRTGEKVFLECVQDMDHENMFWYRQDPGLGLRLIYFSYDVKMKEKGDIPEGYSVSREKKERFSLILESASTNQTSMYLCASSLYGRNEKLFFGSGTQLSVL.

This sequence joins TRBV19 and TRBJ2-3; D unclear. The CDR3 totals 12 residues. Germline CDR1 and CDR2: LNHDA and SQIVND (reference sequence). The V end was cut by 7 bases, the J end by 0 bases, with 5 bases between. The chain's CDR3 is CASTSSTDTQYF. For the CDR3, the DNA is TGTGCCAGTACTTCTAGCACAGATACGCAGTATTTT.

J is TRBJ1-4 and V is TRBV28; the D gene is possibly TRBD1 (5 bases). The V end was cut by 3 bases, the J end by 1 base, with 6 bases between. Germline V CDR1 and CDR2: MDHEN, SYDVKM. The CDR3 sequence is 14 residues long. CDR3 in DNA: TGTGCCAGCAGTTTCGGGGGAACTAATGAAAAACTGTTTTTT. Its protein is CASSFGGTNEKLFF.

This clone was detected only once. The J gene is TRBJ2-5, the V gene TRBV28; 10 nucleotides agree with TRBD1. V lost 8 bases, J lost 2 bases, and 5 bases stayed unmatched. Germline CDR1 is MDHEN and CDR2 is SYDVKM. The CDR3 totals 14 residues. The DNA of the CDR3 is TGTGCCAGCGGACAGGGGGGCCAACAAGAGACCCAGTACTTC. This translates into CASGQGGQQETQYF.

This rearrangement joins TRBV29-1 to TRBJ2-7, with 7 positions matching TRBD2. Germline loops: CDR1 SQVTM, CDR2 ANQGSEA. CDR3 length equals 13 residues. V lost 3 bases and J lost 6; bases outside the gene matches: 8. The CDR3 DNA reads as TGCAGCGTTGATGCGGGAGCAGTTGGCGAGCAGTACTTC. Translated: CSVDAGAVGEQYF.

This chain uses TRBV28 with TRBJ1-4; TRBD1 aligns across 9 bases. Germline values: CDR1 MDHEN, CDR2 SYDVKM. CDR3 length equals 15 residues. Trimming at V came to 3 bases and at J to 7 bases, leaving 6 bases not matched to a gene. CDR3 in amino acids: CASSFVQGATEKLFF. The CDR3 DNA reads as TGTGCCAGCAGTTTCGTACAGGGGGCGACTGAAAAACTGTTTTTT.

The CDR3 sequence: CASSRTTTDTQYF. CDR3 in DNA: TGTGCCAGCAGTCGGACTACCACAGATACGCAGTATTTT. This rearrangement joins TRBV6-2 or TRBV6-3 to TRBJ2-3, with a possible D match to TRBD2 (6 bases). The CDR3 is made up of 13 amino acids. Germline CDR1 MNHEY, CDR2 SVGEGT. V lost 5 bases to trimming and J lost 2 bases, with 8 bases between them.